Given below is one TCR beta chain in context. The antigen is not known. This record belongs to a study of response to subunit inactivated influenza vaccine. Overall study results and limits: Seasonal influenza vaccination, on each occasion, was suggested by the authors to recruit few new T cells.

TCRdb recomputed calls from the RT-PCR reads with MiXCR, one row per CDR3 protein. The sample consists of 750,000 to 850,000 distinct CDR3 sequences, about a fifth of them appearing once. V gave up 5 bases and J gave up 3 bases, with 11 bases separating them. Germline CDR1 reads SEHNR; CDR2 reads FQNEAQ (reference sequence). The CDR3 runs to 14 residues. The V call is TRBV7-9, the J call TRBJ1-3; D perhaps matches TRBD1 (6 bases). Specimen: PBMCs from blood, collected 5 days after vaccination. The TCR was taken from a man aged 50 or older who received an inactivated influenza vaccine. CDR3 nucleotides: TGTGCCAGCAGCACGCAGGGGTATGGAAACACCATATATTTT. Its translation: CASSTQGYGNTIYF. Full variable domain (remainder filled in from reference TRBV7-9 and TRBJ1-3): DTGVSQNPRHKITKRGQNVTFRCDPISEHNRLYWYRQTLGQGPEFLTYFQNEAQLEKSRLLSDRFSAERPKGSFSTLEIQRTEQGDSAMYLCASSTQGYGNTIYFGEGSWLTVV.